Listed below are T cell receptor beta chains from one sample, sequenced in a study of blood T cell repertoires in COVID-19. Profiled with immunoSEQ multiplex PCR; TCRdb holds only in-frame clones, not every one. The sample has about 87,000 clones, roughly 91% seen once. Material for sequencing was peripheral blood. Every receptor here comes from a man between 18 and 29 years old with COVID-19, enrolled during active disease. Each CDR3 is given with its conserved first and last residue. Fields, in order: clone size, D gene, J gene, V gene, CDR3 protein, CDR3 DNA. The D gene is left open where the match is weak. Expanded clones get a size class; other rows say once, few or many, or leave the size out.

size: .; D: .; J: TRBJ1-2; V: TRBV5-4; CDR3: CASSLGAPRGYTF; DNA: TGTGCCAGCAGCTTGGGAGCCCCCCGAGGCTACACCTTC
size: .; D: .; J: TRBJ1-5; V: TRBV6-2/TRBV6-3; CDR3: CASSLTSDSYSNQPQHF; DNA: TGTGCCAGCAGTCTTACCTCGGACAGTTATAGCAATCAGCCCCAGCATTTT
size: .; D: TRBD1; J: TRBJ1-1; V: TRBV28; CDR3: CASKTGVINTEAFF; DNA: TGTGCCAGCAAAACAGGGGTTATTAACACTGAAGCTTTCTTT
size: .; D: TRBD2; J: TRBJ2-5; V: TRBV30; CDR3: CAWKKTSGRNLVTETQYF; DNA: TGTGCCTGGAAGAAAACTAGCGGGAGAAACCTTGTCACCGAGACCCAGTACTTC
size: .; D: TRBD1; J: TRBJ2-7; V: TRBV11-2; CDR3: CASSPTGVGPYEQYF; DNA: TGTGCCAGCAGCCCTACAGGGGTTGGGCCCTACGAGCAGTACTTC
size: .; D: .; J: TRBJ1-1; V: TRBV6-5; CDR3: CASRPGVRMNTEAFF; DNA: TGTGCCAGCAGGCCAGGGGTTCGGATGAACACTGAAGCTTTCTTT
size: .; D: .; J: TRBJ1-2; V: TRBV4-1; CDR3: CASSRDAGRGYTF; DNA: TGCGCCAGCAGCCGAGATGCAGGCCGGGGCTACACCTTC
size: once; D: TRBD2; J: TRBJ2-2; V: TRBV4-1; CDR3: CASSQVLAGGSRELFF; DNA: TGCGCCAGCAGCCAAGTGCTAGCGGGAGGCTCTAGGGAGCTGTTTTTT
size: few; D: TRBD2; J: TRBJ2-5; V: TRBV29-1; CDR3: CSVASGQTKETQYF; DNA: TGCAGCGTTGCTAGCGGGCAGACTAAAGAGACCCAGTACTTC
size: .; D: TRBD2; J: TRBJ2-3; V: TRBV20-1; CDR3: CSASPLSGRTTDTQYF; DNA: TGCAGTGCTAGTCCCCTTAGCGGGAGAACAACAGATACGCAGTATTTT
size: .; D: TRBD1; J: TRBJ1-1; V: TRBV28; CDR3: CASRDRGQAEAFF; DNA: TGTGCCAGCAGAGACAGGGGGCAGGCTGAAGCTTTCTTT
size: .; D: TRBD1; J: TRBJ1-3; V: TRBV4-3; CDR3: CASSQEGTAFSGNTIYF; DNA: TGCGCCAGCAGCCAGGAGGGGACAGCTTTCTCTGGAAACACCATATATTTT
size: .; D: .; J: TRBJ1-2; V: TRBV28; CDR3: CASGPPMDGARYGYTF; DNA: TGTGCCAGCGGGCCCCCCATGGATGGGGCGCGCTATGGCTACACCTTC
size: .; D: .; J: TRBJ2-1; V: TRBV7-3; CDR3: CASSLSLASNEQFF; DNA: TGTGCCAGCAGCTTAAGTCTAGCTTCCAATGAGCAGTTCTTC
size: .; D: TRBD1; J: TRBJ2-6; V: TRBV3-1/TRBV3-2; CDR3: CASSQGSRGSGANVLTF; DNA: TGTGCCAGCAGCCAAGGTAGCAGGGGGTCTGGGGCCAACGTCCTGACTTTC
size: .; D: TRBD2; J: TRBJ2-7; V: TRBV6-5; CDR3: CASSYARGGEGEQYF; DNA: TGTGCCAGCAGTTACGCCCGGGGGGGGGAAGGCGAGCAGTACTTC
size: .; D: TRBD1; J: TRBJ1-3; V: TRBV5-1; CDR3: CASSQGTGTRSGNTIYF; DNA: TGCGCCAGCAGCCAAGGGACAGGGACCCGCTCTGGAAACACCATATATTTT
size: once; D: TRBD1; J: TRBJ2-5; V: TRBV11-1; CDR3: CASSSRETGDGETQYF; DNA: TGTGCCAGCAGCTCCCGGGAGACAGGGGATGGGGAGACCCAGTACTTC
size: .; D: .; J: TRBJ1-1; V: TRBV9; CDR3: CASSARDYSTEAFF; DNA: TGTGCCAGCAGCGCCCGGGACTACAGCACTGAAGCTTTCTTT
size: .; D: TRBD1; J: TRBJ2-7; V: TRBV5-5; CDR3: CASSLRDRRYEQYF; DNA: TGTGCCAGCAGCTTAAGGGACAGGCGCTACGAGCAGTACTTC
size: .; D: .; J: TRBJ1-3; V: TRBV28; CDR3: CASSLSLGSTGGNTIYF; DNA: TGTGCCAGCAGTTTATCCCTCGGAAGTACAGGTGGAAACACCATATATTTT
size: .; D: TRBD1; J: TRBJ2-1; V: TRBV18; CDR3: CASSPDRNYNEQFF; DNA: TGTGCCAGCTCACCGGACAGGAATTACAATGAGCAGTTCTTC
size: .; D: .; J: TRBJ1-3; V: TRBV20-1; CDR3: CSASSSFRAQNSGNTIYF; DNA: TGCAGCGCTAGTAGCTCATTCAGGGCCCAAAACTCTGGAAACACCATATATTTT
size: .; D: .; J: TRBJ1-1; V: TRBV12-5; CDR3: CASGLGATEAFF; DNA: TGTGCTAGTGGCCTAGGGGCAACTGAAGCTTTCTTT
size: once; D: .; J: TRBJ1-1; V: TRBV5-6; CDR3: CASSVGGNAEAFF; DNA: TGTGCCAGCAGTGTGGGGGGGAACGCTGAAGCTTTCTTT
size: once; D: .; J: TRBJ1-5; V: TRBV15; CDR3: CATSAGPTNQPQHF; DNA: TGTGCCACCAGCGCAGGTCCCACAAATCAGCCCCAGCATTTT
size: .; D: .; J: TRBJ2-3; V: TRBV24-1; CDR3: CATSDLGPRSTQYF; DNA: TGTGCCACCAGTGATTTGGGTCCGCGCTCTACGCAGTATTTT
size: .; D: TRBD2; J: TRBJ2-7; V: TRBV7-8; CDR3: CASSTGRVSYEQYF; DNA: TGTGCCAGCAGCACGGGGAGGGTCTCCTACGAGCAGTACTTC
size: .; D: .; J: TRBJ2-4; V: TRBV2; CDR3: CASSGQSNIQYF; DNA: TGTGCCAGCAGTGGCCAGTCAAACATTCAGTACTTC
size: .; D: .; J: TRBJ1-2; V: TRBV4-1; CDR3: CASSQETPTRGYTF; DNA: TGCGCCAGCAGCCAAGAAACCCCAACGCGGGGCTACACCTTC
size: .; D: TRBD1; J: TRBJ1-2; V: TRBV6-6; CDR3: CAISQGFSNYGYTF; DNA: TGTGCCATTTCACAGGGGTTCTCCAACTATGGCTACACCTTC
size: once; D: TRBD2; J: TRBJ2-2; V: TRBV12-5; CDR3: CASGFNLAGGGTGELFF; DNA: TGTGCTAGTGGTTTCAACCTAGCGGGAGGAGGGACCGGGGAGCTGTTTTTT
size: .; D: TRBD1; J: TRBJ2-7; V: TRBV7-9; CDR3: CASSTHRTGDSYEQYF; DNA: TGTGCCAGCAGCACCCACAGGACAGGGGATTCCTACGAGCAGTACTTC
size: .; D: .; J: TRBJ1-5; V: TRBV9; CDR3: CASSVDGTYYQPQHF; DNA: TGTGCCAGCAGCGTAGACGGGACATACTATCAGCCCCAGCATTTT
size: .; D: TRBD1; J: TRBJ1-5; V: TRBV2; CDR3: CASRAGTGGNQPQHF; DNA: TGTGCCAGCCGTGCGGGGACAGGGGGCAATCAGCCCCAGCATTTT
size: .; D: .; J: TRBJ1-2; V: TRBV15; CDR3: CATSREEGVWGYTF; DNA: TGTGCCACCAGCAGAGAGGAGGGAGTCTGGGGCTACACCTTC
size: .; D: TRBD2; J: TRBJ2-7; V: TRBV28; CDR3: CASSLFPAGGPGSYEQYF; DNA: TGTGCCAGCAGTTTATTTCCAGCGGGAGGGCCGGGCTCCTACGAGCAGTACTTC
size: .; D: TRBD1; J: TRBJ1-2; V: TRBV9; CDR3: CASSVDPLQGINYGYTF; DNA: TGTGCCAGCAGCGTGGACCCCTTACAGGGGATAAACTATGGCTACACCTTC
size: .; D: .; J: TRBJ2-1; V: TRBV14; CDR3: CASSQTTYNEQFF; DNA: TGTGCCAGCAGCCAGACAACCTACAATGAGCAGTTCTTC
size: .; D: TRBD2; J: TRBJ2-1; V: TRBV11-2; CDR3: CASSLVASGSGSYNEQFF; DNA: TGTGCCAGCAGCTTAGTGGCTAGCGGGAGTGGGTCGTACAATGAGCAGTTCTTC
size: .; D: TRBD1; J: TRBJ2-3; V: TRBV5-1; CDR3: CASSLVGTGVADTQYF; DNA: TGCGCCAGCAGCTTGGTAGGGACAGGGGTCGCAGATACGCAGTATTTT
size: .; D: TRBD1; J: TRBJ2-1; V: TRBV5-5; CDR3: CASSPDRDPYNEQFF; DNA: TGTGCCAGCAGTCCCGACAGGGACCCCTACAATGAGCAGTTCTTC
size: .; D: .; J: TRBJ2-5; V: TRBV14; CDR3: CASSQGQGETQYF; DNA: TGTGCCAGCAGCCAAGGTCAGGGAGAGACCCAGTACTTC